This entry lists 8 T cell receptor beta chains sequenced from one sample in a study of cytomegalovirus exposure and HLA in healthy donors. Some clones are missing from TCRdb's copy, which holds only in-frame ones; the method was immunoSEQ multiplex PCR. The data show roughly 150,000 clones, with around nine tenths seen just once and roughly 4.2% held by the top ten. The sequencing sample was made of PBMCs. These TCRs come from a man aged 18 to 29 in good health and CMV-seropositive.

This clone was counted once. The gene calls are TRBV4-1 and TRBJ2-1; a possible D gene is TRBD1 (6 bases). Germline CDR1 is MGHRA and CDR2 is YSYEKL. The length of the CDR3 is 16 residues. V lost 1 base and J lost 1, with 11 bases in between. The CDR3 DNA sequence: TGCGCCAGCAGCCAAGGACAGGATCGTTCCTACAATGAGCAGTTCTTC. It codes for CASSQGQDRSYNEQFF.

The V call is TRBV4-1, the J call TRBJ2-7; perhaps TRBD2 as D (5 bases). In germline, CDR1 is MGHRA, CDR2 YSYEKL. V lost 1 base, J lost 2 bases, and 12 bases lay in between. This CDR3 has 15 residues. Here the CDR3 DNA reads TGCGCCAGCAGCCAAGGATCGGGGAGTACCTACGAGCAGTACTTC. It encodes CASSQGSGSTYEQYF.

The V gene is TRBV11-3, the J gene TRBJ2-5; 9 nucleotides line up with TRBD1. Germline CDR1 and CDR2: SGHNT and YENEEA. J lost 4 bases, V lost 8 bases, and 5 bases had no gene match. CDR3 length: 13 residues. CDR3 in DNA: TGTGCCAGCCGGACAGGGGAAGTAGAGACCCAGTACTTC. Translation: CASRTGEVETQYF.

The J gene is TRBJ1-2, the V gene TRBV10-1, with a weak D call TRBD1 (6 bases). Trimming took off 6 bases at V and 7 bases at J, with 27 bases between the two ends. Per the germline V gene, CDR1 is WNHNN and CDR2 is SYGVQD (reference sequence). The CDR3 has 17 residues. CDR3 DNA: TGCGCCAGCAGCACCTTGAACCGACAGGAACCTAAATGTGGCTACACCTTC. Protein product: CASSTLNRQEPKCGYTF.

The chain uses TRBV18 and TRBJ2-1; TRBD2 agrees at 11 bases. V was pared by 4 bases and J by 3 bases, with 8 bases of the junction left unmatched. This CDR3 is 17 amino acids long. Germline CDR1 is KGHSH and CDR2 is LQKENI. The CDR3 spells CASSQLAGAGNYNEQFF. CDR3 nucleotide sequence: TGTGCCAGCTCACAACTAGCGGGAGCAGGGAACTACAATGAGCAGTTCTTC.

This chain joins TRBV4-1 and TRBJ2-1, with TRBD2 matching over 15 bases. J gave up 5 bases and V 1 base, and 9 bases lay outside the gene matches. Germline-derived CDR1 and CDR2 are MGHRA and YSYEKL. The CDR3 loop spans 19 amino acids. For the CDR3, the DNA is TGCGCCAGCAGCCAAGCAGGACTAGCGGGAGGGCCGGACAACAATGAGCAGTTCTTC. This gives the protein CASSQAGLAGGPDNNEQFF.

V is TRBV28 and J is TRBJ1-1; 8 bases align to TRBD1. Germline V gene data show CDR1 as MDHEN and CDR2 as SYDVKM. The CDR3 is 13 residues long. The V and J ends lost 8 bases and 12 bases, in that order; junction bases with no gene match: 14. The CDR3 loop reads CASHLSGQGRSFF. As DNA, the CDR3 is TGTGCCAGCCATTTGTCAGGACAGGGAAGGTCTTTCTTT.

V usage is TRBV5-6 and J usage is TRBJ2-5, with a weak D call TRBD1 (5 bases). The CDR3 has 14 amino acids. Trimming stripped 4 bases from V and 5 bases from J, with 15 bases between. Germline V lookup: CDR1 SGHDT, CDR2 YYEEEE. DNA for the CDR3: TGTGCCAGCAGCCGCCTAACAGGTGTGGAGACCCAGTACTTC. Translating gives CASSRLTGVETQYF.